This entry lists 17 T cell receptor beta chains sequenced from one sample in a study of CD8 T cells in Susac syndrome. The RNA input was about 0.45 to 1 ug, and it was reverse transcribed with random hexamers. TCRdb processed the immunoSEQ multiplex PCR reads anew with MiXCR; each CDR3 protein has one entry. The sample shows around 150,000 distinct CDR3 sequences, about 93% of them seen only once. Sequencing used CD4+ T cells from PBMCs. The receptors were gathered from a human donor in good health.

The rearrangement joins TRBV14 to TRBJ1-4, with D unclear. The CDR3 loop spans 15 amino acids. CDR1 SGHDN and CDR2 FVKESK come from the germline V gene. V lost 1 base, J lost 8 bases, and 14 bases lay in between. Here the CDR3 reads CASSQGGTIGEKLFF. CDR3 coding DNA: TGTGCCAGCAGCCAAGGGGGAACTATCGGCGAAAAACTGTTTTTT.

This sequence joins TRBV2 and TRBJ2-1; D is perhaps TRBD1 or TRBD2 (6 bases each). The ends were cut back, 4 bases at V and 0 bases at J, with 13 bases in the middle. Germline V gene data show CDR1 as SNHLY and CDR2 as FYNNEI. This CDR3 contains 16 residues. This CDR3 reads CASSGSGQISYNEQFF. The CDR3 DNA is TGTGCCAGCAGTGGTAGCGGACAGATCTCCTACAATGAGCAGTTCTTC.

The V gene is TRBV20-1, the J gene TRBJ2-7; D possibly uses TRBD1 or TRBD2 (5 bases each). Trimming shortened V by 7 bases and J by 3 bases, and 10 bases separated the two germline ends. The V gene's germline CDR1 is DFQATT and CDR2 SNEGSKA (reference sequence). The CDR3 consists of 11 residues. CDR3 sequence: CSGGTDYEQYF. As DNA, the CDR3 is TGCAGTGGTGGGACGGACTACGAGCAGTACTTC.

In nucleotides, the CDR3 is TGTGCCAGCTCACTTCCGGGACAGGGGGCCGGGGGGGGCAATCAGCCCCAGCATTTT. It codes for CASSLPGQGAGGGNQPQHF. V usage is TRBV18 and J usage is TRBJ1-5; 12 bases match TRBD1. The germline gives CDR1 KGHSH, CDR2 LQKENI. Trimming at V came to 4 bases and at J to 2 bases, leaving 12 bases not matched to a gene. The CDR3 runs to 19 residues.

V and J are TRBV14 and TRBJ1-2; 10 nucleotides agree with TRBD1. Germline CDR1 is SGHDN and CDR2 is FVKESK. The trim removed 4 bases at V and 9 bases at J, leaving 5 bases unmatched. The CDR3 consists of 13 residues. CDR3 residues: CASSPRTGGSYTF. The CDR3 DNA reads as TGTGCCAGCAGCCCTCGGACAGGGGGAAGCTACACCTTC.

This chain connects TRBV12-3 or TRBV12-4 to TRBJ2-4, with 7 nucleotides matching TRBD2. V dropped 6 bases and J dropped 7; count of bases not matched to a gene: 12. The CDR3 runs 15 residues. The CDR3: CASSGSGRKGNIQYF. The CDR3 DNA sequence: TGTGCCAGCAGCGGCTCCGGGAGGAAGGGGAACATTCAGTACTTC.

The chain carries TRBV19 and TRBJ2-3; 10 bases agree with TRBD2. This CDR3 has 16 residues. Germline CDR1 reads LNHDA; CDR2 reads SQIVND (reference sequence). The trim removed 3 bases at V and 4 bases at J, leaving 7 bases unmatched. CDR3 region: CASSIPSGGAPDTQYF. The CDR3 bases are TGTGCCAGTAGTATCCCGAGCGGGGGGGCCCCAGATACGCAGTATTTT.

This clonotype was counted between two and nine times. This rearrangement joins TRBV3-1 to TRBJ2-5; tentatively, D is TRBD1 (5 bases). This CDR3 region has 11 residues. The V end was cut by 1 base, the J end by 11 bases, with 8 bases between. Germline assignment: CDR1 LGHDT and CDR2 YNNKEL (reference sequence). The CDR3 region is CASSQGQGQYF. The CDR3 bases are TGTGCCAGCAGCCAAGGGCAGGGACAGTACTTC.

This chain connects TRBV19 to TRBJ2-7, with D possibly called TRBD1 or TRBD2 (6 bases each). This CDR3 has 12 amino acids. Looked up from germline, CDR1 is LNHDA and CDR2 is SQIVND (reference sequence). Trimming shortened V by 3 bases and J by 9 bases, and 12 bases separated the two germline ends. DNA of the CDR3: TGTGCCAGTAGTATGTGGGGGGCAGCGCAGTACTTC. The encoded protein is CASSMWGAAQYF.

The rearrangement joins TRBV2 to TRBJ1-6; unclear D gene. V was shortened by 6 bases and J by 6 bases, with 6 bases between the two germline ends. The CDR3 consists of 12 residues. From germline, CDR1 is SNHLY and CDR2 FYNNEI. In nucleotides, the CDR3 is TGTGCCAGCAGCCATCCTAATTCACCCCTCCACTTT. It encodes CASSHPNSPLHF.

The gene calls are TRBV7-9 and TRBJ1-2; D may be TRBD1 (6 bases). Trimming stripped 5 bases from V and 6 bases from J, with 13 bases between. The CDR3 is made up of 13 amino acids. The germline CDR1 and CDR2 sequences are SEHNR and FQNEAQ (reference sequence). CDR3 in amino acids: CASSPGQRHGYTF. CDR3 bases: TGTGCCAGCAGCCCGGGACAAAGACATGGCTACACCTTC.

On this clonotype: The junction and the germline gene differ at one end; a read error may be behind it. The chain combines TRBV20-1 with TRBJ1-5; D is undetermined. This CDR3 is built from 12 residues. From germline, CDR1 is DFQATT and CDR2 SNEGSKA (reference sequence). CDR3: CSARDSNQPQHF. CDR3 nucleotide sequence: TGCAGTGCTCGAGATAGCAATCAGCCCCAGCATTTT.

CDR3 bases: TGTGCCAGCTCACCATCCGGGGACAGCCTATTAGAGACCCAGTACTTC. Encoded protein: CASSPSGDSLLETQYF. The J gene is TRBJ2-5, the V gene TRBV18; 7 positions match TRBD1. The ends lost 2 bases at V and 4 bases at J; junction bases unmatched: 10. The CDR3 sequence is 16 residues long. Germline assignment: CDR1 KGHSH and CDR2 LQKENI.

The chain combines TRBV29-1 with TRBJ2-3, with D uncertain. CDR3 length: 11 amino acids. The germline V gene encodes CDR1 SQVTM and CDR2 ANQGSEA. V lost 4 bases and J 6 bases, leaving 8 bases between the germline ends. CDR3 sequence reads: CSVVPRDTQYF. CDR3 nucleotide sequence: TGCAGCGTTGTACCACGTGATACGCAGTATTTT.

The gene calls are TRBV29-1 and TRBJ2-7; maybe TRBD1 (5 bases). This CDR3 comprises 12 residues. Germline CDR1 is SQVTM and CDR2 is ANQGSEA. V lost 6 bases, J lost 2 bases, and 11 bases lay in between. CDR3 DNA: TGCAGCGTCGTAGACAGTACCTACGAGCAGTACTTC. This encodes CSVVDSTYEQYF.

The chain carries TRBV19 and TRBJ1-6; the match to TRBD1 covers 8 bases. CDR3 length: 16 residues. CDR1 and CDR2 from the germline V gene are LNHDA and SQIVND (reference sequence). The junction had 14 bases not matched to a gene; V was cut back by 5 bases and J by 11 bases. CDR3 DNA sequence: TGTGCCAGTAGTGCCGGACAGGGACGAGGAGAACCACCCCTCCACTTT. Translation gives CASSAGQGRGEPPLHF.

J is TRBJ2-3 and V is TRBV20-1, with 9 bases matching TRBD2. Looked up from germline, CDR1 is DFQATT and CDR2 is SNEGSKA (reference sequence). CDR3 length: 15 residues. V was pared by 0 bases and J by 2 bases, with 3 bases of the junction left unmatched. Written as DNA, the CDR3 is TGCAGTGCTAGAGATAGCGGGGGCGCCACAGATACGCAGTATTTT. It translates to CSARDSGGATDTQYF.